The 19 T cell receptor beta chains below were found in one sample sequenced in a study of vaccination effects on CD4 cells after COVID-19. Here immunoSEQ multiplex PCR was the method, and the copy in TCRdb shows in-frame clones only, minus some. Of over 45,000 clones listed, approximately 70% are singletons. These receptors lack a known antigen. Isolating CD4+ T cells followed more than eight days of culture. Sample: CD4+ T cells from PBMCs cultured without peptide, taken before COVID-19 vaccination. Source of these receptors: a human donor who received a COVID-19 vaccine.

The chain employs TRBV10-3 and TRBJ1-5, with D maybe TRBD1 (5 bases). CDR3 length equals 14 residues. Trimming shortened V by 3 bases and J by 7 bases, and 13 bases separated the two germline ends. Germline V gene sequence: CDR1 ENHRY, CDR2 SYGVKD. CDR3 region: CAISEGRGGQPQHF. Here the CDR3 DNA reads TGTGCCATCAGTGAAGGGAGGGGAGGGCAGCCCCAGCATTTT.

The chain joins TRBV4-1 to TRBJ2-5; tentative D call: TRBD1 (6 bases). The V and J ends lost 4 bases and 0 bases respectively, with 12 bases between them. The CDR3 covers 15 residues. Looked up from germline, CDR1 is MGHRA and CDR2 is YSYEKL. This chain's CDR3 is CASSPDTGNQETQYF. The CDR3 coding sequence is TGCGCCAGCAGCCCCGACACAGGGAACCAAGAGACCCAGTACTTC.

The rearrangement uses TRBV4-1 and TRBJ1-2; a possible D gene is TRBD1 (5 bases). The V gene lost 4 bases and the J gene lost 3 bases, with 21 bases spanning the gap. The CDR3 has 17 amino acids. Germline V gene sequence: CDR1 MGHRA, CDR2 YSYEKL. In DNA, the CDR3 is TGCGCCAGCAGCCCAACCCCGGACAAGAGGGACCACTATGGCTACACCTTC. Translation: CASSPTPDKRDHYGYTF.

The V gene is TRBV6-1, the J gene TRBJ1-2; D is unresolved. Trimming removed 1 base from V and 4 bases from J, with 13 bases in between. Per the germline V gene, CDR1 is MNHNS and CDR2 is SASEGT. CDR3 length: 15 amino acids. The DNA of the CDR3 is TGTGCCAGCAGTGAAGAGGCAGTGTCAGTCTATGGCTACACCTTC. Protein product: CASSEEAVSVYGYTF.

The CDR3, as DNA: TGTGCCAGCAGTTTCGGGAAGCAGCCCCAGCATTTT. It is translated as CASSFGKQPQHF. The rearrangement joins TRBV28 to TRBJ1-5; D is uncertain. CDR1 is MDHEN and CDR2 is SYDVKM in the germline V gene. CDR3 length: 12 residues. V dropped 3 bases and J dropped 7 bases, with 7 bases sitting between them.

The chain combines TRBV2 with TRBJ2-6; 7 bases agree with TRBD1. V was pared by 6 bases and J by 8 bases, with 7 bases of the junction left unmatched. The CDR3 runs 14 residues. The germline V gene encodes CDR1 SNHLY and CDR2 FYNNEI. For the CDR3, the DNA is TGTGCCAGCAGCCCAGACAGGGCAACCAACGTCCTGACTTTC. Its translation: CASSPDRATNVLTF.

The CDR3 spells CASSQEGLLIGYTF. In DNA form, the CDR3 reads TGTGCCAGCAGCCAAGAAGGACTGTTAATCGGCTACACCTTC. The chain is built from TRBV14 and TRBJ1-2, with D unresolved. V was cut by 0 bases and J by 8 bases, with 13 bases left in between. Germline V gene sequence: CDR1 SGHDN, CDR2 FVKESK. This CDR3 has 14 residues.

This clone occurred a few times. The chain recombines TRBV29-1 with TRBJ2-5; TRBD1 is a possible D gene (5 bases). The V and J ends lost 8 bases and 1 base respectively, with 11 bases between them. This CDR3 has 12 amino acids. Germline V lookup: CDR1 SQVTM, CDR2 ANQGSEA. In nucleotides, the CDR3 is TGCAGCCTTAGGACACCCCAAGAGACCCAGTACTTC. This sequence encodes CSLRTPQETQYF.

The sample holds one count of this clone. The chain recombines TRBV3-1 (or the pseudogene TRBV3-2) with TRBJ2-7; D gene ambiguous. Germline V gene data show CDR1 as LGHDT and CDR2 as YNNKEL (reference sequence). The length of the CDR3 is 13 residues. Trimming pared 4 bases from V and 3 bases from J, leaving 10 bases between. Here the CDR3 reads CASSRGNNYEQYF. The CDR3 DNA follows: TGTGCCAGCAGCCGAGGCAACAACTACGAGCAGTACTTC.

This chain connects TRBV6-5 to TRBJ2-5; TRBD1 matches 7 bases. The CDR3 has 14 amino acids. V gave up 5 bases and J gave up 0 bases; unmatched junction bases: 3. CDR1 and CDR2 (germline): MNHEY, SVGAGI. CDR3 nucleotides: TGTGCCAGCAGTCTTGGACAGGACCAAGAGACCCAGTACTTC. It translates to CASSLGQDQETQYF.

This chain joins TRBV15 and TRBJ2-1; D tentatively reads TRBD1 or TRBD2 (5 bases each). The CDR3 is made up of 16 amino acids. V was shortened by 0 bases and J by 4 bases, with 13 bases between the two germline ends. Per the germline V gene, CDR1 is LNHNV and CDR2 is YYDKDF (reference sequence). Written as DNA, the CDR3 is TGTGCCACCAGCAGAGATAGGGGAGTCCGGTACAATGAGCAGTTCTTC. As protein: CATSRDRGVRYNEQFF.

The chain combines TRBV27 with TRBJ2-3; possible D gene TRBD2, 6 bases. The V end lost 0 bases, the J end lost 3 bases, and 13 bases lay between the germline ends. The CDR3 sequence is 16 residues long. Germline V lookup: CDR1 MNHEY, CDR2 SMNVEV (reference sequence). The CDR3 DNA reads TGTGCCAGCAGTTTATCCGGACTAACCCAGACAGATACGCAGTATTTT. Translation gives CASSLSGLTQTDTQYF.

This clone has a handful of counts. The chain is built from TRBV5-1 and TRBJ1-3; D is undetermined. V shed 0 bases and J shed 0 bases, with 7 bases lying between them. CDR3 size: 15 residues. From germline, CDR1 is SGHRS and CDR2 YFSETQ. The chain's CDR3 is CASSLGGNSGNTIYF. CDR3 sequence (DNA): TGCGCCAGCAGCTTGGGGGGAAACTCTGGAAACACCATATATTTT.

The chain couples TRBV18 to TRBJ2-1, with TRBD1 identical over 11 bases. Germline CDR1 reads KGHSH; CDR2 reads LQKENI. Germline trimming cut 2 bases from V and 8 bases from J; bases unmatched to any gene: 8. CDR3 size: 16 residues. The CDR3 reads CASSPDGTGGRYEQFF. For the CDR3, the DNA is TGTGCCAGCTCACCAGATGGGACAGGGGGAAGGTATGAGCAGTTCTTC.

This chain joins TRBV7-2 and TRBJ2-1, with D perhaps TRBD1 (5 bases). The CDR3 extends over 15 amino acids. Germline CDR1 reads SGHTA; CDR2 reads FQGNSA. V was clipped by 5 bases and J by 0 bases, with 11 bases between them. This chain's CDR3 is CASSVTVFSYNEQFF. The CDR3 bases are TGTGCCAGCAGCGTGACAGTTTTCTCCTACAATGAGCAGTTCTTC.

The chain combines TRBV7-8 with TRBJ1-3, with D perhaps TRBD1 (6 bases). In germline, CDR1 is SGHVS, CDR2 FQNEAQ. This CDR3 region has 19 residues. Trimming shortened V by 1 base and J by 0 bases, and 19 bases separated the two germline ends. CDR3: CASSLGMFWGGLSGNTIYF. For the CDR3, the DNA is TGTGCCAGCAGCTTAGGAATGTTCTGGGGGGGCCTCTCTGGAAACACCATATATTTT.

The rearrangement uses TRBV7-2 and TRBJ2-5; D is uncertain. Germline V gene sequence: CDR1 SGHTA, CDR2 FQGNSA. This CDR3 spans 14 amino acids. V lost 5 bases to trimming and J lost 5 bases, with 15 bases between them. The CDR3 coding sequence is TGTGCCAGCAGCCTATGGACCGTGGGTGAGACCCAGTACTTC. The encoded protein is CASSLWTVGETQYF.

The chain carries TRBV15 and TRBJ2-1, with D possibly being TRBD1 (5 bases). The V gene lost 0 bases and the J gene lost 9 bases, with 9 bases spanning the gap. The germline V gene has CDR1 LNHNV and CDR2 YYDKDF (reference sequence). This CDR3 spans 13 amino acids. The CDR3, as DNA: TGTGCCACCAGCAGAGACGCTACAGGTGAGCAGTTCTTC. Translated, it gives CATSRDATGEQFF.

The V gene is TRBV7-6, the J gene TRBJ2-5; 10 positions agree with TRBD2. V trimming: 2 bases; J trimming: 3 bases; junction bases outside the gene matches: 9. Germline values: CDR1 SGHVS, CDR2 FNYEAQ. The CDR3 has 17 amino acids. The CDR3 nucleotides read TGTGCCAGCAGCTTAAGGAGGTCTAGCGGGGGCAAAGAGACCCAGTACTTC. It is translated as CASSLRRSSGGKETQYF.